This entry concerns a single T cell receptor beta chain. The antigen is undetermined. Assay used: immunoSEQ multiplex PCR; TCRdb lists only in-frame clones, some missing. The sample lists millions of clones, approximately 94% seen once, with under 0.15% in the top ten. The sample originates from a study of shared clonotypes between healthy human individuals. Nashville, Tennessee was home to all donors, who were Caucasian adults. The study, taken as a whole, reports: The sharing of 4.5% to 6.5% of naive CD4 clonotypes was seen across a handful of donors. Among donors, clonotype sharing was expected to be affected by sequencing depth.

The CDR3 consists of 13 residues. The germline V gene has CDR1 ENHRY and CDR2 SYGVKD. Trimming removed 6 bases at V and 8 bases at J, with 16 bases between. The V and J genes are TRBV10-3 and TRBJ1-2; possible D gene TRBD1, 5 bases. The sample taken for sequencing was naive CD4+ T cells sorted from blood. Subset of the sample: CD45RA+ positively selected. This receptor was identified in a man aged 18 to 29 in good health. The chain's CDR3 is CAISPTHGDGYTF. CDR3 sequence (DNA): TGTGCCATCAGCCCAACCCACGGGGACGGCTACACCTTC.